Shown below are 3 T cell receptor beta chains from a single sample sequenced in a study of early T cells in non-severe SARS-CoV-2 infection. Each CDR3 protein gets one entry after TCRdb re-called the 5' RACE reads with MiXCR. The table has 88,000 or so distinct CDR3 sequences, 15% seen once. The sequenced sample was whole blood. The receptor set was obtained from an adult who was a healthcare worker with PCR-confirmed SARS-CoV-2 infection or an uninfected control (not recorded which).

This clonotype has at least ten counts. The chain combines TRBV28 with TRBJ2-1, with 10 bases matching TRBD2. The CDR3 spans 13 residues. Looked up from germline, CDR1 is MDHEN and CDR2 is SYDVKM. V shed 6 bases and J 7 bases; nucleotides not matched to a gene: 3. The CDR3 reads CASRSGGVNEQFF. The CDR3 DNA sequence: TGTGCCAGCAGGAGCGGGGGGGTGAATGAGCAGTTCTTC. Variable domain in full (rest from reference TRBV28 and TRBJ2-1): DVKVTQSSRYLVKRTGEKVFLECVQDMDHENMFWYRQDPGLGLRLIYFSYDVKMKEKGDIPEGYSVSREKKERFSLILESASTNQTSMYLCASRSGGVNEQFFGPGTRLTVL.

Note on this clonotype: A much larger clone lies one base from this, so it may be a read error. The chain is built from TRBV11-3 and TRBJ2-3, with 7 bases matching TRBD2. V lost 5 bases to trimming and J lost 2 bases; unmatched junction nucleotides: 10. The CDR3 is made up of 16 amino acids. Germline CDR1 SGHNT, CDR2 YENEEA. In DNA form, the CDR3 reads TGTGCCAGCAGCGCCCTAGCGGAAGGTGTCACAGATACGCAGTATTTT. Translating gives CASSALAEGVTDTQYF.

This clonotype was counted between two and nine times. This chain connects TRBV11-2 to TRBJ2-6; either TRBD1 or TRBD2 may fit D (5 bases each). Germline CDR1 reads SGHAT; CDR2 reads FQNNGV. V was cut by 3 bases and J by 0 bases, with 6 bases left in between. The CDR3 extends over 15 amino acids. The CDR3 sequence: CASSFGTSGANVLTF. The CDR3 bases are TGTGCCAGCAGCTTTGGGACCTCTGGGGCCAACGTCCTGACTTTC.